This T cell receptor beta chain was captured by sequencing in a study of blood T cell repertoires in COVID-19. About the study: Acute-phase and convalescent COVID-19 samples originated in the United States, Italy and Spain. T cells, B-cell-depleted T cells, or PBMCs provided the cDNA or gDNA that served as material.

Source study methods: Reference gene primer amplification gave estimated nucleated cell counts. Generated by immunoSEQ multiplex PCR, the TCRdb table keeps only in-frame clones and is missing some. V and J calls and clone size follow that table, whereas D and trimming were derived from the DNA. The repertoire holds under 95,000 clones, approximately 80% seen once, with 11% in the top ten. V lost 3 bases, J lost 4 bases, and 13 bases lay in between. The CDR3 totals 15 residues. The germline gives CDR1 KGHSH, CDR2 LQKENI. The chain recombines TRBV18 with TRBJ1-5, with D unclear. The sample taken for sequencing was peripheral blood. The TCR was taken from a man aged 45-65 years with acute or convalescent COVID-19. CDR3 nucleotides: TGTGCCAGCTCACCCCGGAGGGAGCCTAATCAGCCCCAGCATTTT. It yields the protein CASSPRREPNQPQHF.